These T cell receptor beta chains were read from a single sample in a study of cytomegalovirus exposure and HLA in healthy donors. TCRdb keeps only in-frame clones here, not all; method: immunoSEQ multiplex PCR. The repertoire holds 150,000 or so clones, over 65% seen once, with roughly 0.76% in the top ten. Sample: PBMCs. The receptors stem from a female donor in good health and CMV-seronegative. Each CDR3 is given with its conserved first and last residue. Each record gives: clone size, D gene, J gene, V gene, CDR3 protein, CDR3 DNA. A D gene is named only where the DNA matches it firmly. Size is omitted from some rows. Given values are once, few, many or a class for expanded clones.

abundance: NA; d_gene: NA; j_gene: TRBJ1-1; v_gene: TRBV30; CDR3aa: CAWSASRGNTEAFF; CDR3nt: TGTGCCTGGAGTGCGAGTCGAGGGAACACTGAAGCTTTCTTT
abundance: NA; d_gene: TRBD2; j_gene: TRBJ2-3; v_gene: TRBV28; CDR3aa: CASSRWGGSRSWTDTQYF; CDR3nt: TGTGCCAGCAGTCGTTGGGGCGGGAGTCGAAGTTGGACAGATACGCAGTATTTT
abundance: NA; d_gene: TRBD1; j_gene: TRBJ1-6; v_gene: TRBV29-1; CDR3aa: CSGGPGDRANLSNSPLHF; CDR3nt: TGCAGCGGGGGGCCCGGGGACAGGGCCAACCTCTCGAATTCACCCCTCCACTTT
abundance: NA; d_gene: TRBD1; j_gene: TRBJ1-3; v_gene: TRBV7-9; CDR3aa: CASRPPGQGINSSGNTIYF; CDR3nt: TGTGCCAGCAGACCGCCGGGACAGGGGATCAATAGCTCTGGAAACACCATATATTTT
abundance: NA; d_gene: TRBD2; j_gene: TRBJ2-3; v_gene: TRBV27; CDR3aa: CASSPRLAGSSDTQYF; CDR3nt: TGTGCCAGCAGTCCCAGACTAGCAGGGAGTTCAGATACGCAGTATTTT
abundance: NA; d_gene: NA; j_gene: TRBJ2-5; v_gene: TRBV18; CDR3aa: CASSPTMTGSPQYF; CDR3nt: TGTGCCAGCTCCCCTACCATGACGGGATCCCCCCAGTACTTC
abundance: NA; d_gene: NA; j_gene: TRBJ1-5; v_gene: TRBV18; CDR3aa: CASSPTSNQPQHF; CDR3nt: TGTGCCAGCTCACCAACCAGTAATCAGCCCCAGCATTTT
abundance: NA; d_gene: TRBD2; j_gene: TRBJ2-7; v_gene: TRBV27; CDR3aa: CASRRTSEYEQYF; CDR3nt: TGTGCCAGCAGAAGGACTAGCGAGTACGAGCAGTACTTC
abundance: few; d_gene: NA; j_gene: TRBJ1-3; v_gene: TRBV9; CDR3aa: CASSATGPSTIYF; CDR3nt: TGTGCCAGCAGCGCAACAGGGCCCAGCACCATATATTTT
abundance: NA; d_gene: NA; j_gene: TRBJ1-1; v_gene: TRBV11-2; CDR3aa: CASSLAVGGGTEAFF; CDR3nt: TGTGCCAGCAGCTTAGCCGTGGGAGGTGGGACTGAAGCTTTCTTT
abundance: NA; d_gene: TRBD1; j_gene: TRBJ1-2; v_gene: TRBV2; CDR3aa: CASSGDRGNGYTF; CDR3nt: TGTGCCAGCAGTGGGGACAGGGGTAATGGCTACACCTTC
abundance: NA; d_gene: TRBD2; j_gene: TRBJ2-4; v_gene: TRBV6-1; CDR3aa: CASSVSGQNIQYF; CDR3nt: TGTGCCAGCAGTGTTAGCGGGCAAAACATTCAGTACTTC
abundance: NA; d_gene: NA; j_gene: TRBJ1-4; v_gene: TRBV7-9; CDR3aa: CASSLGQGSTNEKLFF; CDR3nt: TGTGCCAGCAGCTTAGGGCAGGGGTCAACTAATGAAAAACTGTTTTTT
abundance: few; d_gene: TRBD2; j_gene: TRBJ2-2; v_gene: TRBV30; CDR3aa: CACGLAARGELFF; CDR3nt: TGTGCCTGCGGACTAGCGGCTAGGGGGGAGCTGTTTTTT
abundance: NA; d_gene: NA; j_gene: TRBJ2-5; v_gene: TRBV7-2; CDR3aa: CASSLGTRRNQETQYF; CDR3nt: TGTGCCAGCAGCTTAGGGACTCGGAGGAACCAAGAGACCCAGTACTTC
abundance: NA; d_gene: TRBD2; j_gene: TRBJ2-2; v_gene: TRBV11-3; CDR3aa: CASSKRTSGTTNTGELFF; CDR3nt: TGTGCCAGCAGCAAAAGGACTAGCGGGACCACGAACACCGGGGAGCTGTTTTTT
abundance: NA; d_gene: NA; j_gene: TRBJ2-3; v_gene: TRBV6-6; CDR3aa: CASKETITDTQYF; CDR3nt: TGTGCCAGCAAAGAAACTATCACAGATACGCAGTATTTT
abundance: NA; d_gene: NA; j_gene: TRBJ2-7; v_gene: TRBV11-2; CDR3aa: CASRASRNSYEQYF; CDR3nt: TGTGCCAGCAGGGCCAGCAGGAACTCCTACGAGCAGTACTTC
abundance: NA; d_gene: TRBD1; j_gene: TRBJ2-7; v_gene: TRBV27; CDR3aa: CASSSRDRGVYEQYF; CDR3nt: TGTGCCAGCAGTTCCCGGGACAGGGGAGTGTACGAGCAGTACTTC
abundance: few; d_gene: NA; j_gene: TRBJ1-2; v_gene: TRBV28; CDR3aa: CASSLGQVKSGYTF; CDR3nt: TGTGCCAGCAGTTTGGGGCAGGTTAAGAGTGGCTACACCTTC
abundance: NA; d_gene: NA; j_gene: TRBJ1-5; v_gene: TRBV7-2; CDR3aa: CASSLLGQGYQPQHF; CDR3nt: TGTGCCAGCAGCTTATTGGGGCAGGGGTATCAGCCCCAGCATTTT
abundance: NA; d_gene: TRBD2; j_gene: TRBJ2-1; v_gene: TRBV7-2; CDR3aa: CASSLGLAIVNEQFF; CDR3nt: TGTGCCAGCAGCTTGGGACTAGCGATAGTGAATGAGCAGTTCTTC
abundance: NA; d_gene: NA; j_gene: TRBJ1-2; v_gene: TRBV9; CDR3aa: CASSRDSPPNYGYTF; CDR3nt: TGTGCCAGCAGCCGCGACAGCCCTCCTAACTATGGCTACACCTTC
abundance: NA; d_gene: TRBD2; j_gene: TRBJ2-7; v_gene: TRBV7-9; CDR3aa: CASSLGLLRESSYEQYF; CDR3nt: TGTGCCAGCAGCTTAGGGTTATTGCGGGAGAGCTCCTACGAGCAGTACTTC
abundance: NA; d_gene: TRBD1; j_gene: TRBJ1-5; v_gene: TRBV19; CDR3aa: CASSSNRGRINQPQHF; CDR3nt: TGTGCCAGTAGTTCAAACAGGGGACGGATCAATCAGCCCCAGCATTTT
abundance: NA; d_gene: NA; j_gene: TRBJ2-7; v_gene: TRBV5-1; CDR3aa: CASSLERHEQYF; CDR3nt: TGCGCCAGCAGCTTGGAGCGCCACGAGCAGTACTTC
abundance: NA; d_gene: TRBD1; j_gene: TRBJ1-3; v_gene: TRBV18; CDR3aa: CASSQQGAGNTIYF; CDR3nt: TGTGCCAGCTCACAACAGGGGGCCGGAAACACCATATATTTT
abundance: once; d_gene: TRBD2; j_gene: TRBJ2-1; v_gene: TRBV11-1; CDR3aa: CASSLGFAGGVEQFF; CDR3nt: TGTGCCAGCAGCCTCGGGTTTGCGGGGGGGGTTGAGCAGTTCTTC
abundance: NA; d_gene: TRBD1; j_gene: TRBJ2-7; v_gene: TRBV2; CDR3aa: CASKGTGVSEQYF; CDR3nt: TGTGCCAGCAAAGGGACAGGGGTGAGCGAGCAGTACTTC
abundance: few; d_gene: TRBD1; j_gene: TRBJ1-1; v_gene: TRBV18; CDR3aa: CASSPATGGDTEAFF; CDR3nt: TGTGCCAGCTCACCCGCGACAGGGGGAGACACTGAAGCTTTCTTT
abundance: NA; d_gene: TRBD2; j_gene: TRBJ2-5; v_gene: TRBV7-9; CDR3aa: CASSPRGGSLMETQYF; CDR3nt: TGTGCCAGCAGCCCACGCGGCGGGAGCCTCATGGAGACCCAGTACTTC
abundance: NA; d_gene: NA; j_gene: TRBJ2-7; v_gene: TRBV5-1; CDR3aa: CASSLSPLSEQYF; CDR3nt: TGCGCCAGCAGCTTGTCCCCCCTGAGCGAGCAGTACTTC
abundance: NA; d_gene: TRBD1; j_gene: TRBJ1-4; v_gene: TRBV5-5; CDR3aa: CASSSTGTGGIVREKLFF; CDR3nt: TGTGCCAGCAGCTCAACCGGGACAGGGGGCATAGTTCGGGAAAAACTGTTTTTT
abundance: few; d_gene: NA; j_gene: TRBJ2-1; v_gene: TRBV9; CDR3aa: CASSARARESVANEQFF; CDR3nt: TGTGCCAGCAGCGCAAGAGCCCGGGAGTCGGTCGCCAATGAGCAGTTCTTC
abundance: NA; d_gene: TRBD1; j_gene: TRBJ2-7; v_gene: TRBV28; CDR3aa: CASPPPSRTGPTYEQYF; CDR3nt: TGTGCCAGCCCGCCCCCTTCTCGGACAGGTCCCACCTACGAGCAGTACTTC
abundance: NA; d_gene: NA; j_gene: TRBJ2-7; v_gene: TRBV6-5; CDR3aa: CASSYARSSYEQYF; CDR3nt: TGTGCCAGCAGTTACGCGAGGAGCTCCTACGAGCAGTACTTC